Below, 4 T cell receptor beta chains from the same sample are listed, as sequenced in a study of CD8 T cells in ankylosing spondylitis. Whole-study findings and limits: Within ankylosing spondylitis blood, a TCR beta motif made up of eight or nine highly homologous variants appeared to be characteristic.

Each CDR3 protein gets one entry after TCRdb re-called the 5' RACE reads with MiXCR. The sample contains roughly 450,000 distinct CDR3 sequences, 25% to 30% of which appear only once. These receptors have no known antigen. The specimen was blood, either unsorted or a sorted T cell fraction (not recorded which). These receptors came from a male donor with ankylosing spondylitis.

This clonotype has a handful of counts. CDR3 DNA sequence: TGTGCCAGCCGGACTAGCGGAAACACCGGGGAGCTGTTTTTT. This sequence encodes CASRTSGNTGELFF. The chain is built from TRBV12-3 or TRBV12-4 and TRBJ2-2, with 10 positions matching TRBD2. The CDR3 consists of 14 residues. The V and J ends lost 8 bases and 2 bases, in that order; junction bases with no gene match: 2.

The rearrangement uses TRBV2 and TRBJ1-5, with a tentative D call TRBD1 (6 bases). Germline V gene lookup returns CDR1 SNHLY and CDR2 FYNNEI. The CDR3 has 16 residues. Trimming removed 2 bases at V and 3 bases at J, with 14 bases between. CDR3 loop: CASSERTGQINQPQHF. The CDR3 DNA reads TGTGCCAGCAGTGAAAGGACGGGACAAATCAATCAGCCCCAGCATTTT. Based on the CDR3 plus reference TRBV2 and TRBJ1-5, the full variable domain is EPEVTQTPSHQVTQMGQEVILRCVPISNHLYFYWYRQILGQKVEFLVSFYNNEISEKSEIFDDQFSVERPDGSNFTLKIRSTKLEDSAMYFCASSERTGQINQPQHFGDGTRLSIL.

This clonotype was counted between two and nine times. This rearrangement joins TRBV27 to TRBJ2-7, with D possibly matching TRBD2 (5 bases). With 5 bases removed from V and 5 bases from J, the gap between germline ends came to 22 bases. Germline values: CDR1 MNHEY, CDR2 SMNVEV (reference sequence). This CDR3 spans 16 amino acids. CDR3 residues: CASSPPRVAWTDEQYF. In nucleotides, the CDR3 is TGTGCCAGCAGTCCCCCTCGGGTAGCGTGGACCGACGAGCAGTACTTC.

This rearrangement joins TRBV7-9 to TRBJ2-7; possibly TRBD1 or TRBD2 for D (5 bases each). Germline lookup yields CDR1 SEHNR and CDR2 FQNEAQ (reference sequence). CDR3 length: 16 residues. Trimming left V 5 bases short and J 1 base short, with 18 bases between. This CDR3 is CASSRGDGTESYEQYF. The CDR3 region has the DNA TGTGCCAGCAGCAGAGGAGACGGGACGGAGTCCTACGAGCAGTACTTC.